Reported below is one T cell receptor beta chain. Its antigen is as yet unknown. The table came from immunoSEQ multiplex PCR; TCRdb's copy has only in-frame clones and leaves some out. The sample has under 100,000 clones, roughly 88% seen once. The V gene's germline CDR1 is SGHRS and CDR2 YFSETQ. The V end was cut by 6 bases, the J end by 4 bases, with 13 bases between. This CDR3 region has 13 residues. This sample stems from a study of T cell responses to AZD1222 COVID-19 vaccine. About the study: Pooling of second doses given at about 4 or about 12 weeks was done. General study points: Unmutated variant regions are reportedly the target of nearly half of TCRs that are spike-specific. Spike-specific TCR breadth and depth rose after two AZD1222 doses. Only a handful of people who got AZD1222 tested seropositive at baseline.

The TCR originated in an adult in good health. V is TRBV5-1 and J is TRBJ1-2, with D hard to call. The sequencing here drew on peripheral blood, taken on day 0 of AZD1222 vaccination. The CDR3 nucleotides are TGCGCCAGCACCCCGGACGCTGGCTATGGCTACACCTTC. Its protein is CASTPDAGYGYTF.